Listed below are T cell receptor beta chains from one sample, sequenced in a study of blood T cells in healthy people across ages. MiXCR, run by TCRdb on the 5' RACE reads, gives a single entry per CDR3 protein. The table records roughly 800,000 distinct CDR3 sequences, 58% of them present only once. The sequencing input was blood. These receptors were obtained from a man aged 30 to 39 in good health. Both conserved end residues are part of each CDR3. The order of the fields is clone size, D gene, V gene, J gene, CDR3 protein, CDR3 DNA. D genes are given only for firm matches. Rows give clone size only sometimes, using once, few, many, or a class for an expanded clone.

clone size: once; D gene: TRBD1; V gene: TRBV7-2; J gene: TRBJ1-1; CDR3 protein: CASSLGAGGYTEAFF; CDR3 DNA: TGTGCCAGCAGCTTAGGGGCAGGGGGCTACACTGAAGCTTTCTTT
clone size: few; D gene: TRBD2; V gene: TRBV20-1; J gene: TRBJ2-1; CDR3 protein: CSASDGLAGDYNEQFF; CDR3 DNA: TGCAGTGCTAGTGACGGACTAGCGGGAGATTACAATGAGCAGTTCTTC
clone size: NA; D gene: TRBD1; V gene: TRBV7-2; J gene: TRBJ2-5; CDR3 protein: CASSARDRDNPRYF; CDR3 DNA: TGTGCCAGCAGCGCCCGGGACAGAGATAACCCACGGTACTTC
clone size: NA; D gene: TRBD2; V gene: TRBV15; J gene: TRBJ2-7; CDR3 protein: CATRATSGSDEQYF; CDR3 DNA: TGTGCCACCAGAGCGACTAGCGGGAGCGATGAGCAGTACTTC
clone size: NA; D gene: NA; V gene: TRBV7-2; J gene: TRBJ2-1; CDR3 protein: CASSLMSSDRNVQFF; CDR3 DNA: TGTGCCAGCAGCTTAATGAGTTCGGACCGCAATGTGCAGTTCTTC
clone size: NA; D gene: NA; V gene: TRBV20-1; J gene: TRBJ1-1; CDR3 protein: CSARDIIHGTEAFF; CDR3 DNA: TGCAGTGCTAGGGATATCATCCATGGGACTGAAGCTTTCTTT
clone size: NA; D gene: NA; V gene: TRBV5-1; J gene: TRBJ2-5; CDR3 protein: CASSLGGLQSQETQYF; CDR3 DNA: TGCGCCAGCAGCTTGGGCGGGTTGCAGTCCCAAGAGACCCAGTACTTC
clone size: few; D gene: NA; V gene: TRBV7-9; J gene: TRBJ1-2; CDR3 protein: CASSLVADSLGSGYTF; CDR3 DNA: TGTGCCAGCAGCTTAGTAGCGGACTCCCTAGGGTCTGGCTACACCTTC
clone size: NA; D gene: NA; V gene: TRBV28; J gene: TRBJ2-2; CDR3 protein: CASSSGQLSAGELFF; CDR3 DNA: TGTGCCAGCAGTTCAGGACAGCTTTCCGCCGGGGAGCTGTTTTTT
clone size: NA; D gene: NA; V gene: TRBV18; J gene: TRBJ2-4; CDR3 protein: CASPPPSGTPIQYF; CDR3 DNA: TGTGCCAGCCCACCACCGTCCGGGACACCTATTCAGTACTTC
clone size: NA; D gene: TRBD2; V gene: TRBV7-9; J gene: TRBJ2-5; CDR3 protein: CASSSHSGKETQYF; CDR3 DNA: TGTGCCAGCAGTTCCCATAGCGGGAAGGAGACCCAGTACTTC
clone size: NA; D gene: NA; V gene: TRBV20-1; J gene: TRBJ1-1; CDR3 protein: CSASADKGPEAFF; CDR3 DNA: TGCAGTGCTAGTGCGGACAAGGGGCCTGAAGCTTTCTTT
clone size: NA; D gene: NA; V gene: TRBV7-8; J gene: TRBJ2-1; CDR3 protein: CASSLVGGAPSEQFF; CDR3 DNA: TGTGCCAGCAGCTTAGTTGGGGGAGCCCCATCGGAGCAGTTCTTC
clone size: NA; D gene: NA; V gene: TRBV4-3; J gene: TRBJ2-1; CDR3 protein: CASSLDPVSSNEQFF; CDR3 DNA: TGCGCCAGCAGCCTTGACCCCGTAAGTAGCAATGAGCAGTTCTTC
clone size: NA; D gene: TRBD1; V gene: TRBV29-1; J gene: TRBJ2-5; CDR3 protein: CSGGQGGIEQYF; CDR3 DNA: TGCAGCGGAGGACAGGGTGGTATTGAGCAGTACTTC
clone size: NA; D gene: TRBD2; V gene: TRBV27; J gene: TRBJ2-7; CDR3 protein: CASRVSAGGDYEQYF; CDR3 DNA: TGTGCCAGCAGGGTATCAGCGGGGGGAGACTACGAGCAGTACTTC
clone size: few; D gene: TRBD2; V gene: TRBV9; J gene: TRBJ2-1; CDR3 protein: CASSHMTGLVGNEQFF; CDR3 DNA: TGTGCCAGCAGCCACATGACGGGACTAGTTGGGAATGAGCAGTTCTTC
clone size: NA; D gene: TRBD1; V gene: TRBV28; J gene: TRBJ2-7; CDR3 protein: CASMGQLSYEQYF; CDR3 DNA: TGTGCCAGCATGGGACAGCTCTCCTACGAGCAGTACTTC
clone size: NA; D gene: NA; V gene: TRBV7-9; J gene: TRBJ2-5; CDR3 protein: CASSLEEELETQYF; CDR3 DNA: TGTGCCAGCAGCCTGGAGGAGGAGTTGGAGACCCAGTACTTC
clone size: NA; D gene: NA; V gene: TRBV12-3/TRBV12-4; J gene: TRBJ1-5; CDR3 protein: CASSLQNQPQHF; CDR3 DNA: TGTGCCAGCAGTCTACAAAATCAGCCCCAGCATTTT
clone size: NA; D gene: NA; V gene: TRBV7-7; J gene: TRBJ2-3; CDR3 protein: CASSLAGAGRPQYF; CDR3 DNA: TGTGCCAGCAGCTTAGCGGGGGCGGGGAGACCGCAGTATTTT
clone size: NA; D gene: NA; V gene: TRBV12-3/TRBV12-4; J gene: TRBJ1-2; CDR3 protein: CASSTRPASGYTF; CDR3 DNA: TGTGCCAGCAGCACCCGTCCTGCCTCTGGCTACACCTTC